This TCR beta chain was recorded in a study of identical twins. Trimming left V 1 base short and J 5 bases short, with 6 bases between. CDR3 length equals 13 residues. Germline V gene lookup returns CDR1 KGHSY and CDR2 FQNENV. This clonotype was seen at least ten times. MiXCR, applied by TCRdb to the 5' RACE reads, yields one record per CDR3 protein. The sample records roughly 630,000 distinct CDR3 sequences, roughly 7.1% being singletons. The same data also went into a second study, on yellow fever vaccine responses in identical twins.

This TCR was sampled from a woman aged 18-29 years in good health. The genes are TRBV16 and TRBJ1-5; no firm D call. Sequences were obtained from PBMCs. CDR3 nucleotide sequence: TGTGCCAGCAGCCAATGGGCCGATCAGCCCCAGCATTTT. This translates into CASSQWADQPQHF. The full variable domain, with the rest looked up from reference TRBV16 and TRBJ1-5, is GEEVAQTPKHLVRGEGQKAKLYCAPIKGHSYVFWYQQVLKNEFKFLISFQNENVFDETGMPKERFSAKCLPNSPCSLEIQATKLEDSAVYFCASSQWADQPQHFGDGTRLSIL.